This T cell receptor (beta chain) is drawn from a study of shared T cell receptors in the human thymus. TCRdb keeps only in-frame clones here, not all; method: immunoSEQ multiplex PCR. This sample has some 660,000 clones, with more than 70% found just once. Germline assignment: CDR1 SGHRS and CDR2 YFSETQ. CDR3 length: 17 residues. Losses at the gene ends were 4 bases for V and 0 bases for J; bases not matched to a gene: 10. These data also formed part of another study, on human thymus T cells. That report notes: Healthy Finnish infants undergoing corrective surgery for congenital heart defects were used as donors. The thymus tissue came from resections taken during corrective heart surgery. What appeared biased in thymic and blood repertoires was the usage of V and J genes.

The clonotype originates from a boy younger than two with a congenital heart defect. This sequence joins TRBV5-1 and TRBJ2-3; the match to TRBD1 covers 8 bases. Sequenced material: thymocytes. CDR3 sequence (DNA): TGCGCCAGCAGCCCCCGCGGAGACAGGGGAAGCACAGATACGCAGTATTTT. Translated: CASSPRGDRGSTDTQYF. The full variable domain, in which reference TRBV5-1 and TRBJ2-3 provide the parts outside the CDR3, is KAGVTQTPRYLIKTRGQQVTLSCSPISGHRSVSWYQQTPGQGLQFLFEYFSETQRNKGNFPGRFSGRQFSNSRSEMNVSTLELGDSALYLCASSPRGDRGSTDTQYFGPGTRLTVL.